One and the same sample provided the 22 T cell receptor beta chains below, sequenced in a study of response to subunit inactivated influenza vaccine. TCRdb re-called the RT-PCR reads with MiXCR, one entry per CDR3 protein. The table has roughly 710,000 distinct CDR3 sequences, 14% seen once. The input for sequencing was PBMCs from blood, taken approximately 15 days before vaccination. These receptors were obtained from a man aged 50 to 60 who received an inactivated influenza vaccine.

The table lists this clonotype with a few counts. CDR3 nucleotide sequence: TGTGCCAGCTCACAAAACCGGGACAGGATCTTCAATGAGCAGTTCTTC. Protein sequence: CASSQNRDRIFNEQFF. The gene calls are TRBV18 and TRBJ2-1; 8 bases line up with TRBD1. From germline, CDR1 is KGHSH and CDR2 LQKENI. The CDR3 sequence is 16 residues long. The ends lost 4 bases at V and 6 bases at J; junction bases unmatched: 11.

This chain links TRBV12-3 or TRBV12-4 with TRBJ1-1; a weak D match, TRBD1 (6 bases). Trimming removed 2 bases from V and 5 bases from J, with 12 bases in between. The CDR3 is 14 residues long. The CDR3 here is CASSLYRERTEAFF. The CDR3 nucleotides read TGTGCCAGCAGTTTATACAGGGAAAGGACTGAAGCTTTCTTT.

The chain employs TRBV20-1 and TRBJ2-2; TRBD2 aligns across 9 bases. With 0 bases clipped from V and 2 bases from J, the junction kept 7 bases outside the gene matches. Germline V gives CDR1 DFQATT, CDR2 SNEGSKA (reference sequence). The CDR3 contains 17 residues. The CDR3 DNA follows: TGCAGTGCTAGAGATTTTAGGGGACTAGCTAACACCGGGGAGCTGTTTTTT. This sequence encodes CSARDFRGLANTGELFF.

This clonotype was observed a few times. The chain recombines TRBV10-2 with TRBJ2-7; D is tentatively TRBD1 or TRBD2 (5 bases each). This CDR3 is 17 amino acids long. Trimming left V 6 bases short and J 1 base short, with 22 bases between. In germline, CDR1 is WSHSY, CDR2 SAAADI. The CDR3 here is CASRKGVRDGGSYEQYF. CDR3 nucleotides: TGCGCCAGCAGAAAAGGGGTCCGGGACGGCGGATCCTACGAGCAGTACTTC.

This clonotype was counted only a few times. V gene TRBV29-1 combines with J gene TRBJ1-4; 7 bases align to TRBD1. CDR1 and CDR2 from the germline V gene are SQVTM and ANQGSEA. This CDR3 contains 15 residues. V lost 5 bases, J lost 3 bases, and 9 bases stayed unmatched. The CDR3 loop is CSVRTGASSNEKLFF. For the CDR3, the DNA is TGCAGCGTTCGCACAGGGGCGTCATCTAATGAAAAACTGTTTTTT.

Here the CDR3 reads CASSQDRGTEKLFF. In nucleotides, the CDR3 is TGTGCCAGCAGCCAGGACAGGGGTACTGAAAAACTGTTTTTT. V usage is TRBV2 and J usage is TRBJ1-4, with 9 bases matching TRBD1. Germline V gene lookup returns CDR1 SNHLY and CDR2 FYNNEI. Trimming removed 6 bases from V and 7 bases from J; junction bases left unmatched: 6. The CDR3 consists of 14 residues.

As for this clonotype: Sequence at one end of the junction differs from germline and may be a read error. The gene calls are TRBV19 and TRBJ1-5, with 8 bases fitting TRBD1. From germline, CDR1 is LNHDA and CDR2 SQIVND (reference sequence). The CDR3 covers 15 residues. DNA of the CDR3: TGTGCCAGTAGCACGACAGGGGCGAGCAATCAGCCCCATCATTTT. This sequence encodes CASSTTGASNQPHHF.

V gene TRBV6-5 combines with J gene TRBJ1-5, with no clear D. The V gene lost 3 bases and the J gene lost 4 bases, with 7 bases spanning the gap. Germline V gives CDR1 MNHEY, CDR2 SVGAGI. The CDR3 has 13 residues. CDR3 protein: CASSYQINQPQHF. CDR3 DNA: TGTGCCAGCAGTTATCAGATTAATCAGCCCCAGCATTTT.

This chain links TRBV29-1 with TRBJ2-3, with 12 bases fitting TRBD2. This CDR3 has 16 residues. Per the germline V gene, CDR1 is SQVTM and CDR2 is ANQGSEA. The V gene end was trimmed by 6 bases and the J gene end by 2 bases; junction bases not matched to a gene: 9. The DNA for the CDR3 is TGCAGCGTAGATGGACTAGCGGGAAGGGCCACAGATACGCAGTATTTT. Its translation is CSVDGLAGRATDTQYF.

This clonotype was seen repeatedly, ten times or more. The CDR3 sequence: CASSLTRPGEAFF. The CDR3 coding sequence is TGTGCCAGCAGCTTGACAAGGCCGGGGGAAGCTTTCTTT. The chain joins TRBV7-2 to TRBJ1-1; D is ambiguous. Trimming removed 3 bases from V and 8 bases from J, with 13 bases in between. Germline CDR1 SGHTA, CDR2 FQGNSA. CDR3 length equals 13 residues.

J is TRBJ2-7 and V is TRBV5-1, with D perhaps TRBD1 (5 bases). V was cut by 4 bases and J by 6 bases, with 20 bases left in between. The CDR3 is 15 residues long. CDR1 SGHRS and CDR2 YFSETQ come from the germline V gene. CDR3 protein: CASSPGGQGTVEQYF. The CDR3 region has the DNA TGCGCCAGCAGCCCCGGTGGGCAGGGAACCGTCGAGCAGTACTTC.

This clonotype was detected a few times. The rearrangement joins TRBV7-6 to TRBJ2-3; D remains ambiguous. Germline CDR1 SGHVS, CDR2 FNYEAQ. CDR3 length: 13 residues. The V end was cut by 6 bases, the J end by 1 base, with 8 bases between. The CDR3 reads CASRRMGTDTQYF. The CDR3 DNA is TGTGCCAGCAGACGGATGGGCACAGATACGCAGTATTTT.

In this sample, this clonotype turned up a few times. J is TRBJ2-5 and V is TRBV10-3; D is possibly TRBD1 (6 bases). V lost 2 bases and J 4 bases, leaving 20 bases between the germline ends. The CDR3 totals 17 residues. Germline V gene data show CDR1 as ENHRY and CDR2 as SYGVKD. The CDR3 is CAISETSPRGAGETQYF. The CDR3, as DNA: TGTGCCATCAGTGAGACGAGCCCCAGGGGCGCGGGAGAGACCCAGTACTTC.

This clonotype was observed at least ten times. The chain has TRBV7-3 and TRBJ2-3, with a possible D match to TRBD1 (9 bases). V gave up 11 bases and J gave up 4 bases, with 19 bases separating them. The CDR3 sequence is 14 residues long. Germline CDR1 is SGHTA and CDR2 is FQGTGA. The CDR3 here is CASSGGQGSDTQYF. The CDR3 DNA reads as TGTGCCTCAAGCGGGGGACAGGGTTCAGATACGCAGTATTTT.

This clonotype was observed a few times. V usage is TRBV7-2 and J usage is TRBJ1-5; TRBD1 aligns across 7 bases. This CDR3 has 15 residues. Per germline, CDR1 SGHTA and CDR2 FQGNSA. The V segment lost 5 bases and the J segment 5 bases; nucleotides outside the gene matches: 9. The CDR3 reads CASSLQGGGDQPQHF. The CDR3 DNA follows: TGTGCCAGCAGCCTGCAGGGGGGCGGGGATCAGCCCCAGCATTTT.

CDR3 loop: CASSLAVDSGGPGETQYF. The CDR3 nucleotides are TGCGCCAGCAGCTTGGCCGTGGATAGCGGGGGTCCTGGAGAGACCCAGTACTTC. The chain has TRBV5-1 and TRBJ2-5; 9 bases align to TRBD2. Germline V gives CDR1 SGHRS, CDR2 YFSETQ. The junction had 13 bases not matched to a gene; V was cut back by 0 bases and J by 4 bases. This CDR3 spans 18 amino acids. The full variable domain, with the rest looked up from reference TRBV5-1 and TRBJ2-5, is KAGVTQTPRYLIKTRGQQVTLSCSPISGHRSVSWYQQTPGQGLQFLFEYFSETQRNKGNFPGRFSGRQFSNSRSEMNVSTLELGDSALYLCASSLAVDSGGPGETQYFGPGTRLLVL.

The rearrangement uses TRBV20-1 and TRBJ1-6; D unclear. Germline CDR1 and CDR2: DFQATT and SNEGSKA (reference sequence). V was shortened by 5 bases and J by 10 bases, with 18 bases between the two germline ends. CDR3 length equals 14 residues. CDR3: CSAEPEGFSSPLHF. Written as DNA, the CDR3 is TGCAGTGCTGAGCCTGAGGGATTTTCGTCACCCCTCCACTTT.

The V and J genes are TRBV7-9 and TRBJ2-3; 9 bases map to TRBD1. V lost 7 bases and J lost 4; bases outside the gene matches: 6. The CDR3 is 14 residues long. Germline CDR1 is SEHNR and CDR2 is FQNEAQ (reference sequence). The CDR3 DNA is TGTGCCAGCAACGGGACAGGGCGAGCAGATACGCAGTATTTT. Translation: CASNGTGRADTQYF.

Only a few counts were recorded for this clonotype. The CDR3 DNA follows: TGTGCCAGCTCGAAGGGAGGAGGCACCGGGGAGCTGTTTTTT. Encoded protein: CASSKGGGTGELFF. The rearrangement joins TRBV3-1 to TRBJ2-2, with D tentatively TRBD2 (6 bases). The germline V gene has CDR1 LGHDT and CDR2 YNNKEL (reference sequence). V was trimmed by 8 bases and J by 4 bases, leaving 14 bases between them. CDR3 size: 14 residues. Filled out from reference TRBV3-1 and TRBJ2-2, the complete variable domain reads DTAVSQTPKYLVTQMGNDKSIKCEQNLGHDTMYWYKQDSKKFLKIMFSYNNKELIINETVPNRFSPKSPDKAHLNLHINSLELGDSAVYFCASSKGGGTGELFFGEGSRLTVL.

This clonotype was counted between two and nine times. The chain carries TRBV15 and TRBJ2-1; 9 bases are a match to TRBD2. V shed 1 base, J shed 3 bases, and the junction held 10 bases outside the gene matches. CDR3 size: 18 residues. The germline gives CDR1 LNHNV, CDR2 YYDKDF (reference sequence). This CDR3 reads CATSRGLAVDLLYNEQFF. CDR3 sequence (DNA): TGTGCCACCAGCAGAGGACTAGCGGTAGACCTACTCTACAATGAGCAGTTCTTC. The variable domain in full, completed from reference TRBV15 and TRBJ2-1, reads DAMVIQNPRYQVTQFGKPVTLSCSQTLNHNVMYWYQQKSSQAPKLLFHYYDKDFNNEADTPDNFQSRRPNTSFCFLDIRSPGLGDTAMYLCATSRGLAVDLLYNEQFFGPGTRLTVL.

This clonotype was recorded a few times. The chain joins TRBV5-1 to TRBJ2-1, with D possibly TRBD1 on 7 matching bases. This CDR3 contains 15 residues. V was clipped by 0 bases and J by 6 bases, with 13 bases between them. The germline gives CDR1 SGHRS, CDR2 YFSETQ. For the CDR3, the DNA is TGCGCCAGCAGCTTGGGACAGGGAGGTCGCAATGAGCAGTTCTTC. It yields the protein CASSLGQGGRNEQFF.

Many counts were recorded for this clonotype. V is TRBV7-9 and J is TRBJ2-5, with a weak D call TRBD1 (6 bases). The CDR3 spans 12 residues. The V end lost 4 bases, the J end lost 3 bases, and 6 bases lay between the germline ends. CDR1 SEHNR and CDR2 FQNEAQ come from the germline V gene (reference sequence). The CDR3: CASSYREETQYF. The CDR3 DNA reads TGTGCCAGCAGCTACAGGGAAGAGACCCAGTACTTC.